This entry is about one T cell receptor (beta chain). Its antigen is not identified. Each TRB cDNA library was prepared by 5' RACE (with UMI labels). TCRdb reprocessed the 5' RACE reads and keeps a single row for each CDR3 protein, giving no DNA. This sample's clone table lists some 140,000 distinct CDR3 sequences. This entry belongs to a study of CXCR3-negative and CXCR3-positive naive CD8 T cells. Turning to the study itself: The libraries together contributed 150 million or so TRB reads, each supplying about 1.5 +/- 0.3 million.

Study-wide results and caveats: Naive CXCR3-positive cells had TRB CDR3s more hydrophobic than those of CXCR3-negative naive cells. In both naive subsets diversity was comparably high, whereas memory CD8+ cells showed much lower diversity. After cryopreservation, CXCR3 expression dropped partially; most assays used fresh PBMCs.

Naive cells were sorted as CD45RO-, CCR7+, CD27+ and CD95-. Germline-derived CDR1 and CDR2 are SGHVS and FNYEAQ. This CDR3 spans 15 amino acids. Sequencing used naive CXCR3+ CD8+ T cells from blood. The subset: CD45RO-CCR7+CD27+CD95- naive CD8+ T cells expressing CXCR3 (TNR3+). The V gene is TRBV7-6, the J gene TRBJ2-1; without DNA, the TCRdb call of TRBD1 cannot be checked. This clonotype originated in a human donor in good health. Some clones in this sample may be carry-over from other donors' samples. The CDR3 reads CASGGPRSSYNKQFF.